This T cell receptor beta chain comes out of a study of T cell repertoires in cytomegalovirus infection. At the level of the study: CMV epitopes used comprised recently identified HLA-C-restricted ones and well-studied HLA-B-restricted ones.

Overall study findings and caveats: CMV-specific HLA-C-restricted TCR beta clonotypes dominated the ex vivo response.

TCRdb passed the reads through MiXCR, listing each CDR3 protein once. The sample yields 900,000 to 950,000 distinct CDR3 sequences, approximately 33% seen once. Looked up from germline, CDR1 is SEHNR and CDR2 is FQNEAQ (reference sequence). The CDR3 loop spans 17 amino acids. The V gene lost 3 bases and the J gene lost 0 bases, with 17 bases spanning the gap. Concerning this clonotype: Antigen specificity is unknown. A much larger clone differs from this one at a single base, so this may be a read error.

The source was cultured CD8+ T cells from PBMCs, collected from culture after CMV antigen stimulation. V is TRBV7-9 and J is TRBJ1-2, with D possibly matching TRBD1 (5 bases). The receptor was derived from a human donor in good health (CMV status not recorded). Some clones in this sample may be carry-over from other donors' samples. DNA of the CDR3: TGTGCCAGCAGCTTCTATCCCATCCCGGGGGCTAACTATGGCTACACCTTC. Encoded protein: CASSFYPIPGANYGYTF.